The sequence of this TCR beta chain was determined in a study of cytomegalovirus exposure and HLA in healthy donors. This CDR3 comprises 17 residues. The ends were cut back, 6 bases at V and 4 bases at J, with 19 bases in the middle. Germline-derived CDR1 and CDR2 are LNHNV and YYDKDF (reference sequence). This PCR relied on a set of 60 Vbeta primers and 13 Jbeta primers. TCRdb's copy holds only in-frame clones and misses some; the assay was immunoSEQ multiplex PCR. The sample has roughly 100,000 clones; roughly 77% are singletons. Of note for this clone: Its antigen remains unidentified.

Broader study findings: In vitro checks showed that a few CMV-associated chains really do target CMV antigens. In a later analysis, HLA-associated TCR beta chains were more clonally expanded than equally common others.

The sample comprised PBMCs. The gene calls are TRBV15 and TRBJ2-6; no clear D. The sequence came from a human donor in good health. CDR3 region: CATSIPRHLAGANVLTF. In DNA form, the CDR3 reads TGTGCCACCAGTATACCGCGACACCTGGCCGGGGCCAACGTCCTGACTTTC.